This T cell receptor (beta chain) is drawn from a study of early T cells in non-severe SARS-CoV-2 infection. Whole-study context: RNA in bulk from unsorted whole blood was sequenced, and chains were unpaired.

This clonotype was detected ten times or more. The target antigen is unknown. The CDR3 runs to 13 residues. The J segment lost 5 bases and the V segment lost 3 bases, leaving 2 bases of the junction unmatched. Tagging with unique molecular identifiers was applied to individual cDNA molecules. In TCRdb, the 5' RACE reads were re-called with MiXCR into one record per CDR3 protein. The sample shows tens of thousands of distinct CDR3 sequences, roughly an eighth of them seen only once. Study results and limitations: Anti-spike CD8 responses were favored in VDJdb matching, and private and CD4 specificities were missed.

The material sequenced was whole blood, taken at baseline. The receptor was isolated from an adult who was a healthcare worker with PCR-confirmed SARS-CoV-2 infection or an uninfected control (not recorded which). The chain employs TRBV12-3 or TRBV12-4 and TRBJ2-5, with TRBD2 identical over 8 bases. This CDR3 is CASSLRGAETQYF. The CDR3 DNA sequence: TGTGCCAGCAGTTTGCGGGGGGCCGAGACCCAGTACTTC.